These 5 T cell receptor beta chains originate from one sample sequenced in a study of liver allograft versus peripheral blood T cells. Study-wide background: Intrahepatic T cell receptor repertoires from transplanted livers were compared against repertoires in recipients' peripheral blood.

TCRdb fed the reads into MiXCR, producing one record per CDR3 protein. The repertoire has 6,000 or so distinct CDR3 sequences, about 16% of them found once; the top ten carry around 49%. The receptors shown here come from a human patient who had a liver transplant. Some T cells may be the graft donor's.

Sample share makes this clonotype medium-sized. The V and J genes are TRBV28 and TRBJ1-2; D uncertain. The ends were cut back, 4 bases at V and 1 base at J, with 13 bases in the middle. The CDR3 runs 15 residues. Germline CDR1 reads MDHEN; CDR2 reads SYDVKM. The CDR3 protein is CASSYGKGNNYGYTF. CDR3 nucleotides: TGTGCCAGCAGTTATGGGAAGGGTAATAACTATGGCTACACCTTC.

Judged by abundance, this clonotype is medium-sized (0.01 to 0.1%). The rearrangement joins TRBV28 to TRBJ1-6; D remains ambiguous. The CDR3 extends over 14 amino acids. Per germline, CDR1 MDHEN and CDR2 SYDVKM. V gave up 3 bases and J gave up 5 bases, with 8 bases separating them. This CDR3 is CASSFLANNSPLHF. Here the CDR3 DNA reads TGTGCCAGCAGTTTTCTGGCGAATAATTCACCCCTCCACTTT.

This clonotype has a handful of counts. This chain links TRBV7-9 with TRBJ2-1; the D gene is possibly TRBD2 (6 bases). V lost 3 bases, J lost 0 bases, and 12 bases lay in between. Per the germline V gene, CDR1 is SEHNR and CDR2 is FQNEAQ (reference sequence). The CDR3 runs to 16 residues. CDR3: CASSLGGSGSYNEQFF. The CDR3 bases are TGTGCCAGCAGCTTGGGTGGTAGCGGCTCCTACAATGAGCAGTTCTTC.

This clonotype was recorded many times. The CDR3: CAISESVAVPDTQYF. DNA for the CDR3: TGTGCCATCAGTGAGTCAGTTGCGGTTCCGGATACGCAGTATTTT. The chain is built from TRBV10-3 and TRBJ2-3, with unresolved D. The ends were cut back, 0 bases at V and 6 bases at J, with 13 bases in the middle. Per germline, CDR1 ENHRY and CDR2 SYGVKD. The CDR3 length is 15 residues.

This clonotype was seen a few times. The V and J genes are TRBV9 and TRBJ2-7; a weak D match, TRBD1 (6 bases). The CDR3 is 15 amino acids. V lost 2 bases, J lost 2 bases, and 14 bases lay in between. Germline V gives CDR1 SGDLS, CDR2 YYNGEE. CDR3 nucleotides: TGTGCCAGCAGCGTTGGGCAGGGGAAAACCTACGAGCAGTACTTC. It translates to CASSVGQGKTYEQYF.